Sequencing of this TCR beta chain was carried out in a study of OX40 agonist ivuxolimab in advanced cancers. Looking at the study overall: Given to patients was ivuxolimab, an agonistic anti-OX40 (CD134) antibody. It was permissible to have had prior anti-PD-1, anti-PD-L1 or anti-CTLA-4 therapy, and approximately 40% had some.

Clones were sequenced by immunoSEQ multiplex PCR, and TCRdb holds only the in-frame ones, with some missing. Of some 80,000 clones in the sample, over 75% are singletons; the top ten hold 0.72%. This CDR3 is 15 amino acids long. Trimming removed 0 bases at V and 2 bases at J, with 9 bases between. The V gene's germline CDR1 is SGHNT and CDR2 YYREEE (reference sequence). Points from the study as a whole: Researchers did not establish what antigens the expanded peripheral T cells target. Both blood CD4+ and CD8+ T cells showed clonal growth by week 6 at 0.1 to 3.0 mg/kg.

Of note for this clone: Its antigen is still unknown.

The source is an adult with an advanced solid tumor such as melanoma, head and neck, liver or kidney cancer. The chain uses TRBV5-4 and TRBJ2-1; maybe TRBD2 (7 bases). This material consisted of CD4+ or CD8+ T cells sorted from blood, taken in a trial of the OX40 agonist ivuxolimab. The DNA for the CDR3 is TGTGCCAGCAGCTTGGAGGGGGGGGCCTACAATGAGCAGTTCTTC. Translating it yields CASSLEGGAYNEQFF.